This T cell receptor (beta chain) appears in the sequencing data of a study of long-term antiretroviral therapy in people with HIV. Findings of the study overall: Clones that had undergone expansion before ART prevailed in the repertoire throughout all time points.

Before DNA extraction, roughly 0.85-10 million cryopreserved PBMC were held in the samples. An immunoSEQ assay, version v3.0, was performed at survey level. Measured with immunoSEQ multiplex PCR; TCRdb has only the in-frame clones, and not every one. The sample lists about 30,000 clones, roughly nine tenths occurring once. In the case of this clone: The antigen remains undetermined.

This TCR came from a man aged 45-65 years with HIV. The source material was unsorted PBMCs, sampled approximately 5 years before starting antiretroviral therapy.

The CDR3 coding sequence is TGTGCCATCTGGGGTGGAGGCTACACCTTC. Protein sequence: CAIWGGGYTF. This rearrangement joins TRBV10-3 to TRBJ1-2; D call uncertain. The CDR3 consists of 10 residues. From germline, CDR1 is ENHRY and CDR2 SYGVKD. Trimming removed 8 bases from V and 8 bases from J, with 9 bases in between.